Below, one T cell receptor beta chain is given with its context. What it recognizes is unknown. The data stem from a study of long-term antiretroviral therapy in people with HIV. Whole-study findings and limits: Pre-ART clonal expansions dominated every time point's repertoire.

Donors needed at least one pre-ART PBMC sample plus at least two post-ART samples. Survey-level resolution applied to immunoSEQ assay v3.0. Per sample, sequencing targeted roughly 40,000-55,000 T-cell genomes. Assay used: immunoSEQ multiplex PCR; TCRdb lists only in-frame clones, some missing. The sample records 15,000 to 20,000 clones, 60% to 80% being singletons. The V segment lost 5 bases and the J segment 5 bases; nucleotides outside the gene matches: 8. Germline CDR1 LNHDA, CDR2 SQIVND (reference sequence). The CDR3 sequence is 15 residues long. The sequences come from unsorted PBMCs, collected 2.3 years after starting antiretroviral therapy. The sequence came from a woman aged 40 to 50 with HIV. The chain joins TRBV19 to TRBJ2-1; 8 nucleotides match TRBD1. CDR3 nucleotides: TGTGCCAGTAGTTTCGGACAGGGTATAAACAATGAGCAGTTCTTC. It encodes CASSFGQGINNEQFF.